The 18 T cell receptor beta chains below all came from one sample that was sequenced in a study of shared clonotypes between healthy human individuals. Assay used: immunoSEQ multiplex PCR; TCRdb lists only in-frame clones, some missing. The top ten clones hold about 0.39% of a sample with roughly 2.2 million clones, 85% to 95% of them seen once. Sequencing used naive CD4+ T cells from PBMCs. The subset here: CD45RA+ positively selected. The source is a man between 18 and 35 years old in good health. Some clones in this sample may be carry-over from other donors' samples.

The rearrangement uses TRBV5-1 and TRBJ2-2; 8 bases agree with TRBD2. The J segment lost 3 bases and the V segment lost 4 bases, leaving 8 bases of the junction unmatched. The germline V gene encodes CDR1 SGHRS and CDR2 YFSETQ. The CDR3 runs 16 residues. This chain's CDR3 is CASSGRGLGYTGELFF. Here the CDR3 DNA reads TGCGCCAGCAGCGGGAGGGGACTAGGGTACACCGGGGAGCTGTTTTTT.

A single count supports this clone. J is TRBJ1-1 and V is TRBV18; the D is unclear. Germline-derived CDR1 and CDR2 are KGHSH and LQKENI. The CDR3 sequence is 12 residues long. V lost 6 bases and J lost 0, with 5 bases in between. The chain's CDR3 is CASSKLNTEAFF. CDR3 nucleotide sequence: TGTGCCAGCTCGAAGCTGAACACTGAAGCTTTCTTT. The full variable domain, in which reference TRBV18 and TRBJ1-1 provide the parts outside the CDR3, is NAGVMQNPRHLVRRRGQEARLRCSPMKGHSHVYWYRQLPEEGLKFMVYLQKENIIDESGMPKERFSAEFPKEGPSILRIQQVVRGDSAAYFCASSKLNTEAFFGQGTRLTVV.

V usage is TRBV10-3 and J usage is TRBJ2-2; 11 nucleotides match TRBD1. This CDR3 contains 15 residues. Germline V gene sequence: CDR1 ENHRY, CDR2 SYGVKD. The trim removed 7 bases at V and 4 bases at J, leaving 5 bases unmatched. The DNA of the CDR3 is TGTGCCATCAACACCGGGACAGGGGGCACCGGGGAGCTGTTTTTT. Protein product: CAINTGTGGTGELFF.

The CDR3 spells CASSLEYGTGELFF. In DNA form, the CDR3 reads TGTGCCAGCAGCTTAGAGTACGGGACCGGGGAGCTGTTTTTT. This chain links TRBV11-3 with TRBJ2-2; no firm D call. This CDR3 has 14 amino acids. The germline CDR1 and CDR2 sequences are SGHNT and YENEEA. V lost 0 bases to trimming and J lost 5 bases, with 7 bases between them.

This chain uses TRBV7-3 with TRBJ2-3; D uncertain. Trimming took off 5 bases at V and 4 bases at J, with 13 bases between the two ends. Germline V gene sequence: CDR1 SGHTA, CDR2 FQGTGA. The CDR3 spans 14 residues. CDR3 DNA: TGTGCCAGCAGCCTAAGCTCTTCCGCAGATACGCAGTATTTT. Translation: CASSLSSSADTQYF.

The gene calls are TRBV4-1 and TRBJ1-3; D might be TRBD1 (5 bases). This CDR3 is built from 15 residues. Germline CDR1 is MGHRA and CDR2 is YSYEKL. The germline V and J ends were trimmed by 3 bases and 4 bases, with 13 bases remaining between them. This CDR3 reads CASSQTSGRGNTIYF. The CDR3 DNA reads as TGCGCCAGCAGCCAGACTTCAGGGAGGGGAAACACCATATATTTT.

The J gene is TRBJ2-1, the V gene TRBV5-4; 9 bases agree with TRBD2. CDR1 is SGHNT, CDR2 YYREEE, per germline (reference sequence). The CDR3 runs 15 residues. V was pared by 4 bases and J by 10 bases, with 12 bases of the junction left unmatched. The CDR3 bases are TGTGCCAGCAGCCCACCGGGACTAGCACGAGAGGAGCAGTTCTTC. Its protein is CASSPPGLAREEQFF.

The J gene is TRBJ2-3, the V gene TRBV9; D not resolved. This CDR3 contains 14 residues. V gave up 4 bases and J gave up 2 bases, with 11 bases separating them. Per the germline V gene, CDR1 is SGDLS and CDR2 is YYNGEE. The CDR3 spells CASSPLTSTDTQYF. The CDR3 nucleotides are TGTGCCAGCAGCCCCCTAACTTCCACAGATACGCAGTATTTT.

About this clone itself: Within the sample, other DNA sequences also encode this same CDR3. V usage is TRBV6-5 and J usage is TRBJ2-7, with 10 bases aligning to TRBD2. The trim removed 6 bases at V and 3 bases at J, leaving 2 bases unmatched. Germline assignment: CDR1 MNHEY and CDR2 SVGAGI. The CDR3 is made up of 13 amino acids. CDR3 nucleotides: TGTGCCAGCAGATCTAGCGGGAGCTACGAGCAGTACTTC. It encodes CASRSSGSYEQYF.

This clone was seen just once. This chain connects TRBV7-9 to TRBJ2-3, with D perhaps matching TRBD1 (5 bases). The V end was cut by 5 bases, the J end by 4 bases, with 13 bases between. CDR1 is SEHNR, CDR2 FQNEAQ, per germline (reference sequence). The CDR3 runs to 14 residues. The chain's CDR3 is CASSVAGFPDTQYF. CDR3 nucleotide sequence: TGTGCCAGCAGCGTGGCAGGGTTCCCAGATACGCAGTATTTT.

The rearrangement joins TRBV28 to TRBJ2-3; D gene uncertain. Trimming removed 6 bases at V and 0 bases at J, with 19 bases between. Germline V lookup: CDR1 MDHEN, CDR2 SYDVKM. The CDR3 sequence is 17 residues long. In nucleotides, the CDR3 is TGTGCCAGCAGCCCGACCTGGGTGGTGGGTAGCACAGATACGCAGTATTTT. Translated, it gives CASSPTWVVGSTDTQYF.

This clone was recorded once. The chain has TRBV27 and TRBJ2-5; D might be TRBD2 (5 bases). Trimming took 2 bases from V and 5 from J, leaving 9 bases between them. Germline values: CDR1 MNHEY, CDR2 SMNVEV (reference sequence). The CDR3 runs to 13 residues. This CDR3 reads CASSLEGWETQYF. The CDR3 bases are TGTGCCAGCAGTTTAGAGGGTTGGGAGACCCAGTACTTC.

A single count supports this clone. The genes are TRBV10-1 and TRBJ2-7; a possible D gene is TRBD1 (5 bases). Trimming took off 6 bases at V and 2 bases at J, with 11 bases between the two ends. CDR1 is WNHNN, CDR2 SYGVQD, per germline (reference sequence). The CDR3 has 13 amino acids. CDR3 amino acids: CASSDQGTYEQYF. The CDR3 DNA sequence: TGCGCCAGCAGCGATCAGGGAACCTACGAGCAGTACTTC.

V and J are TRBV2 and TRBJ2-1, with 10 bases fitting TRBD2. The CDR3 runs to 20 residues. The V segment lost 3 bases and the J segment 1 base; nucleotides outside the gene matches: 15. Germline values: CDR1 SNHLY, CDR2 FYNNEI. For the CDR3, the DNA is TGTGCCAGCAGTGAGGTGGCTAGCGGGAGATTCCCAGGGTCCTACAATGAGCAGTTCTTC. Protein: CASSEVASGRFPGSYNEQFF.

The chain couples TRBV19 to TRBJ2-1; TRBD2 aligns across 12 bases. The trim removed 4 bases at V and 2 bases at J, leaving 0 bases unmatched. Germline V gives CDR1 LNHDA, CDR2 SQIVND (reference sequence). This CDR3 region has 15 residues. The CDR3 DNA follows: TGTGCCAGTAGTAGGACTAGCGGGGCCTACAATGAGCAGTTCTTC. Its protein is CASSRTSGAYNEQFF.

With respect to this clone: Additional DNA sequences in this sample encode the identical CDR3. The J gene is TRBJ1-1, the V gene TRBV4-3; TRBD1 is a possible D gene (5 bases). This CDR3 comprises 14 residues. With 0 bases removed from V and 5 bases from J, the gap between germline ends came to 10 bases. From germline, CDR1 is LGHNA and CDR2 YSLEER. The CDR3 nucleotides read TGCGCCAGCAGCCAAGATAGGAGGGGAACTGAAGCTTTCTTT. Translating it yields CASSQDRRGTEAFF.

This rearrangement joins TRBV5-5 to TRBJ1-3; D possibly corresponds to TRBD1 (6 bases). This CDR3 has 15 residues. The ends were cut back, 6 bases at V and 2 bases at J, with 15 bases in the middle. Germline V gene data show CDR1 as SGHKS and CDR2 as YYEKEE (reference sequence). CDR3 residues: CASTGIGGPGNTIYF. CDR3 in DNA: TGTGCCAGCACCGGGATCGGGGGGCCTGGAAACACCATATATTTT.

This CDR3 reads CASSYSERHGNSPLHF. The CDR3 DNA follows: TGTGCCAGCAGTTACTCGGAGAGGCACGGAAATTCACCCCTCCACTTT. The V and J genes are TRBV6-5 and TRBJ1-6; no reliable D call. The CDR3 loop spans 16 amino acids. Germline V gene data show CDR1 as MNHEY and CDR2 as SVGAGI. The germline V and J ends were trimmed by 0 bases and 7 bases, with 13 bases remaining between them.